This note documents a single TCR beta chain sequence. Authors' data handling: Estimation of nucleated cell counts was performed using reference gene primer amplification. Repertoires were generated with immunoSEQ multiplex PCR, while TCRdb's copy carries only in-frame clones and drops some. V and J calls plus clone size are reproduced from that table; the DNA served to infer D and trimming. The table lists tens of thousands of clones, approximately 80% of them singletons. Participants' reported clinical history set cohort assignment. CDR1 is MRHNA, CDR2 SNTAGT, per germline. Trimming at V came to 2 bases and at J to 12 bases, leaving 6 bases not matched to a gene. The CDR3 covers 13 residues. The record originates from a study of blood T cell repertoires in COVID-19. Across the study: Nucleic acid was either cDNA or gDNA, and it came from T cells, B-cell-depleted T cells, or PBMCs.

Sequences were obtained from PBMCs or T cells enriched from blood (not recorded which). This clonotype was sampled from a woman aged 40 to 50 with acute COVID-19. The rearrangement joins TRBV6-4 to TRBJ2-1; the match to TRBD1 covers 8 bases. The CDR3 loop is CASSDQGAQGQFF. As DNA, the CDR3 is TGTGCCAGCAGTGACCAGGGGGCGCAGGGGCAGTTCTTC.